This T cell receptor beta chain was recovered during a study of T cells after yellow fever vaccination. The CDR3 loop spans 11 amino acids. The germline CDR1 and CDR2 sequences are DFQATT and SNEGSKA (reference sequence). Trimming took 2 bases from V and 13 from J, leaving 9 bases between them. UMIs were added to TCR cDNA along with a universal primer site when it was made by 5'RACE template switching. One entry per CDR3 protein, called by TCRdb with MiXCR from the 5' RACE reads. The table records about 320,000 distinct CDR3 sequences, around a tenth of them present only once. The sample here was CD4+ T cells sorted from PBMCs, taken 45 days after the yellow fever booster vaccination. The chain uses TRBV20-1 and TRBJ2-6; D unresolved. The receptor was derived from a man younger than 35 who received the YFV17D yellow fever vaccine. This CDR3 is CSARSAGVLTF. The CDR3 bases are TGCAGTGCTAGATCGGCAGGAGTCCTGACTTTC.